The clone carrying this T cell receptor (beta chain) showed up just a few times. V was clipped by 4 bases and J by 8 bases, with 23 bases between them. This CDR3 spans 16 amino acids. Germline CDR1 is ENHRY and CDR2 is SYGVKD. Original data processing: By means of reference gene primer amplification, nucleated cell counts were estimated. The assay was immunoSEQ multiplex PCR, and TCRdb's table has in-frame clones only and misses some. From that table come the V and J calls and clone size; the DNA was used to work out D and trimming. The sample includes around 230,000 clones, about 82% seen only once; the top ten take 4.5% to 5.5%. Seattle patients were enrolled during active infection and followed longitudinally. The data were obtained in a study of blood T cell repertoires in COVID-19. Background on the study: From the United States, Italy and Spain came samples of acute and convalescent COVID-19.

The chain recombines TRBV10-3 with TRBJ1-2; D possibly corresponds to TRBD1 (5 bases). Sequencing was done on a sample of peripheral blood. This receptor was obtained from a man in his fifties or sixties with COVID-19, enrolled during active disease. CDR3 bases: TGTGCCATCAGTGTGGGGGAGGGGCCCTGGCCCAACGGCTACACCTTC. Translation gives CAISVGEGPWPNGYTF.